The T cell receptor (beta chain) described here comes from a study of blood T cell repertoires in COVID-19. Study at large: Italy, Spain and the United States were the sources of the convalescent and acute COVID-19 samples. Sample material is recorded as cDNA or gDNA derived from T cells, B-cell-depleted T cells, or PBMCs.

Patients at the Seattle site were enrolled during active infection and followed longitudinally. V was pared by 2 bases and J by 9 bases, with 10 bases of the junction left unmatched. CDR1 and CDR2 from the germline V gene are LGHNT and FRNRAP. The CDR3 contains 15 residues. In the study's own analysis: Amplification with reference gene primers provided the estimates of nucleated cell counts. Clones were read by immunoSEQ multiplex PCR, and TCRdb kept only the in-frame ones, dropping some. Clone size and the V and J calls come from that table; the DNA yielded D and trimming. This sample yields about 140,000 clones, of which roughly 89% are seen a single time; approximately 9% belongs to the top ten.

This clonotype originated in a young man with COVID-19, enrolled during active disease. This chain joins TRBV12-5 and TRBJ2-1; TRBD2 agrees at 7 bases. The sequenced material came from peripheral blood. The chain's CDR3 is CASGLSMGRGGEQFF. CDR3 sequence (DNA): TGTGCTAGTGGTTTGTCCATGGGGAGGGGAGGTGAGCAGTTCTTC.